The entry below gives a single T cell receptor beta chain sequence along with its context. In the original workflow: How many nucleated cells were present was estimated from reference gene primer amplification. Profiled with immunoSEQ multiplex PCR; TCRdb holds only in-frame clones, not every one. Clonal size and the V and J genes are those of that table, whereas D and trimming came from the DNA. The profile shows roughly 66,000 clones, approximately 80% of them singletons. This sample stems from a study of blood T cell repertoires in COVID-19. Study overall: Collection of acute and convalescent COVID-19 samples took place in the United States, Italy and Spain. In each case, the material was cDNA or gDNA derived from T cells, B-cell-depleted T cells, or PBMCs.

V was clipped by 3 bases and J by 5 bases; unmatched bases: 7. Germline CDR1 and CDR2: MGHDK and SYGVNS. The CDR3 consists of 15 residues. The rearrangement joins TRBV25-1 to TRBJ2-1, with 7 bases fitting TRBD1. The clonotype comes from a man aged 60 to 69 with acute or convalescent COVID-19. The specimen was peripheral blood. This CDR3 reads CASSDLGQINNEQFF. Here the CDR3 DNA reads TGTGCCAGCAGTGACTTGGGACAGATAAACAATGAGCAGTTCTTC.